The T cell receptor (beta chain) under discussion was sequenced for a study of control samples from healthy donors and cancer patients. TCRdb's copy holds only in-frame clones and misses some; the assay was immunoSEQ multiplex PCR. The data hold some 150,000 clones, with 85% to 95% observed a single time. The TCR comes from a man aged 55 to 70 with colorectal cancer. Sequencing was performed on PBMCs.

This chain's CDR3 is CAISERTAEHNTQYF. As DNA, the CDR3 is TGTGCCATCAGTGAGAGGACGGCGGAACACAATACGCAGTATTTT. The V gene is TRBV10-3, the J gene TRBJ2-3; D remains ambiguous. CDR3 length: 15 amino acids. Germline V gene sequence: CDR1 ENHRY, CDR2 SYGVKD. The ends were cut back, 2 bases at V and 7 bases at J, with 16 bases in the middle.